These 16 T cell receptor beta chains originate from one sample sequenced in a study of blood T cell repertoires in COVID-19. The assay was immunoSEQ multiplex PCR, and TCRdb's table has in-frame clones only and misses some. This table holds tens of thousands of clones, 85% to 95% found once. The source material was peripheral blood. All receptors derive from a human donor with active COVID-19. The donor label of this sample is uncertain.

This CDR3 is CASSWTSSPDTQYF. For the CDR3, the DNA is TGTGCCAGCAGCTGGACTAGCTCTCCAGATACGCAGTATTTT. This rearrangement joins TRBV6-5 to TRBJ2-3; 8 bases fit TRBD2. There are 14 residues in the CDR3. After removal of 6 bases from V and 4 bases from J, the junction contained 6 bases not matched to a gene. Germline V gene sequence: CDR1 MNHEY, CDR2 SVGAGI.

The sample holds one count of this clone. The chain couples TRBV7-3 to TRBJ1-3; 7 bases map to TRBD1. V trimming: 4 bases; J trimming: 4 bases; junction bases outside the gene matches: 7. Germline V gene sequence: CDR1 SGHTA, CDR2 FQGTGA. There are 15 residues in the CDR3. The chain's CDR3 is CASSSSGTDGNTIYF. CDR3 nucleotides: TGTGCCAGCAGCTCTTCCGGGACAGACGGAAACACCATATATTTT.

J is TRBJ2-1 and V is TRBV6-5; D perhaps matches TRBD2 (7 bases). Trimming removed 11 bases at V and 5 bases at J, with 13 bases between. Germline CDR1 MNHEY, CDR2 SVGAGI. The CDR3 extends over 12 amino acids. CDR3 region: CAGGGEDNEQFF. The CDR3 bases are TGTGCCGGCGGGGGCGAAGACAATGAGCAGTTCTTC.

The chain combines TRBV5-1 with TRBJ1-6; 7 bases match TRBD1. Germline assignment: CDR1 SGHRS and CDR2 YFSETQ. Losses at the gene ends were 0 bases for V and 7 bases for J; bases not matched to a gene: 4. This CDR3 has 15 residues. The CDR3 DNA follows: TGCGCCAGCAGCTTGGACAGGGGTAGCAATTCACCCCTCCACTTT. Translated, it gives CASSLDRGSNSPLHF.

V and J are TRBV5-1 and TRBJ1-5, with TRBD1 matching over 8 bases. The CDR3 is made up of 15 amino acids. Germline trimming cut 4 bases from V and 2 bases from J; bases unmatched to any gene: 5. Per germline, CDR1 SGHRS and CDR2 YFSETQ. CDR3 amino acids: CASSNGTGGNQPQHF. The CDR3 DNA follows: TGCGCCAGCAGCAACGGGACAGGAGGCAATCAGCCCCAGCATTTT.

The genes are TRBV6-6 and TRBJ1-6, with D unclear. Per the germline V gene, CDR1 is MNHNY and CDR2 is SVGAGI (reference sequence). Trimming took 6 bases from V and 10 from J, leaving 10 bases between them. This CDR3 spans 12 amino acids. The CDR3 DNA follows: TGTGCCAGCAGCTCCCTCGGGTCACCCCTCCACTTT. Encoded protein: CASSSLGSPLHF.

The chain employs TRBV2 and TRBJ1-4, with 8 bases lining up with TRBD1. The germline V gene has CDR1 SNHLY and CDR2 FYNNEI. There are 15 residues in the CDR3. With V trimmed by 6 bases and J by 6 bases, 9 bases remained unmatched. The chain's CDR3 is CASRDRDRNDEKLFF. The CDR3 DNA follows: TGTGCCAGCAGAGACCGGGACAGGAATGATGAAAAACTGTTTTTT.

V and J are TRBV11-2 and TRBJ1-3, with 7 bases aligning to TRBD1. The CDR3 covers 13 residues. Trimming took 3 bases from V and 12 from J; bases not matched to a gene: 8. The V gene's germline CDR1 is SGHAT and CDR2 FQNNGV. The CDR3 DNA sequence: TGTGCCAGCAGCTTCCTCTTACAGGGGTTCATATATTTT. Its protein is CASSFLLQGFIYF. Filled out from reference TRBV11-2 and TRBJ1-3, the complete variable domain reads EAGVAQSPRYKIIEKRQSVAFWCNPISGHATLYWYQQILGQGPKLLIQFQNNGVVDDSQLPKDRFSAERLKGVDSTLKIQPAKLEDSAVYLCASSFLLQGFIYFGEGSWLTVV.

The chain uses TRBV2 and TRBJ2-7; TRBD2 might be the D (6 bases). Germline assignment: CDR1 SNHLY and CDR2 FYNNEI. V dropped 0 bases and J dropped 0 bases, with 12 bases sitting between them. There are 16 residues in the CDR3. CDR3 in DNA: TGTGCCAGCAGTGAAGCAGGGACTTTCCGCTCCTACGAGCAGTACTTC. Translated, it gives CASSEAGTFRSYEQYF.

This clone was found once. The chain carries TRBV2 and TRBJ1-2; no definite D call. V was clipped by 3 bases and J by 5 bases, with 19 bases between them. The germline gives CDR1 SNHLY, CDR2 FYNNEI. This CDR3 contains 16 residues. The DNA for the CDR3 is TGTGCCAGCAGTGACGGGGAACCCGCCATCAAATATGGCTACACCTTC. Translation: CASSDGEPAIKYGYTF.

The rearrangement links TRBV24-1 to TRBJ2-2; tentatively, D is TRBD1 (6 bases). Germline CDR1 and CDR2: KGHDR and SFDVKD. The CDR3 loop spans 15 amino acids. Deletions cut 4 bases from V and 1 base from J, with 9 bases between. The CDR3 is CATSDPGQNTGELFF. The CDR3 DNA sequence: TGTGCCACCAGTGACCCGGGACAGAACACCGGGGAGCTGTTTTTT.

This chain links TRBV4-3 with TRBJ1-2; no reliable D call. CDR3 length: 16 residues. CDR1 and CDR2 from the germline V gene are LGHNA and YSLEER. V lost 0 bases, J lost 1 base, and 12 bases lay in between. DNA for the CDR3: TGCGCCAGCAGCCAAGATCTAGGAGGGATTAACTATGGCTACACCTTC. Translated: CASSQDLGGINYGYTF.

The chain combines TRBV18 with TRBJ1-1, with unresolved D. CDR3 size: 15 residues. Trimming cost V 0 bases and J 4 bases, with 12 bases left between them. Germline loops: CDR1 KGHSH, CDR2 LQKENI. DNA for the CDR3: TGTGCCAGCTCACCACCCCCCGGGGTTAGCACTGAAGCTTTCTTT. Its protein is CASSPPPGVSTEAFF.

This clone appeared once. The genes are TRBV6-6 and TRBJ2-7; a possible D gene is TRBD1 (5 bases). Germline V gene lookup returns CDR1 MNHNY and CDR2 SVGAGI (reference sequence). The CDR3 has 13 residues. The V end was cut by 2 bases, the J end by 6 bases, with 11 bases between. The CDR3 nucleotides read TGTGCCAGCAGTTACGCCCAGGGATCCGAGCAGTACTTC. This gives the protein CASSYAQGSEQYF.

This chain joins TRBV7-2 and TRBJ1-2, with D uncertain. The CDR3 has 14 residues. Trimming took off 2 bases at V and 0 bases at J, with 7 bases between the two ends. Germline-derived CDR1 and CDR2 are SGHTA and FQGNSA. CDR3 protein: CASSLSLTNYGYTF. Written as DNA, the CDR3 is TGTGCCAGCAGCTTATCGTTAACTAACTATGGCTACACCTTC.

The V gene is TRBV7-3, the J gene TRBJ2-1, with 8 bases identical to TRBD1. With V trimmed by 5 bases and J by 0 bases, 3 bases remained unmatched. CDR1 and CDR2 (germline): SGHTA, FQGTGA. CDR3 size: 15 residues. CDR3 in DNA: TGTGCCAGCAGCATGACAGGGGACTCCTACAATGAGCAGTTCTTC. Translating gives CASSMTGDSYNEQFF. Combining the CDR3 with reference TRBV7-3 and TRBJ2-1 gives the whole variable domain GAGVSQTPSNKVTEKGKYVELRCDPISGHTALYWYRQSLGQGPEFLIYFQGTGAADDSGLPNDRFFAVRPEGSVSTLKIQRTERGDSAVYLCASSMTGDSYNEQFFGPGTRLTVL.